One and the same sample provided the 27 T cell receptor beta chains below, sequenced in a study of shared clonotypes between healthy human individuals. TCRdb's table, derived via immunoSEQ multiplex PCR, lists solely in-frame clones and lacks some. This sample has 450,000 to 500,000 clones, with about 82% found just once. Sequenced material: PBMCs. Receptor source: a woman aged 40 to 55 in good health. Some clones in this sample may be carry-over from other donors' samples.

On this clone itself: A much larger clonotype is one base distant, so this may be a read error. This rearrangement joins TRBV4-3 to TRBJ1-4; 7 bases are a match to TRBD1. CDR3 length: 16 residues. The germline gives CDR1 LGHNA, CDR2 YSLEER. CDR3 bases: TGCGCCAGCAGCCAGCGGGCAGGGGGATTCGATGAAAAACTGCTTTTT. Translating gives CASSQRAGGFDEKLLF.

This clone has just a few counts. The gene calls are TRBV7-9 and TRBJ2-5; no clear D gene. The V end was cut by 8 bases, the J end by 3 bases, with 13 bases between. From germline, CDR1 is SEHNR and CDR2 FQNEAQ (reference sequence). The CDR3 runs 13 residues. The CDR3 sequence: CASAGTEEETQYF. As DNA, the CDR3 is TGTGCCAGCGCCGGAACGGAAGAAGAGACCCAGTACTTC.

V usage is TRBV7-9 and J usage is TRBJ1-5; 12 bases agree with TRBD1. J lost 14 bases, V lost 5 bases, and 10 bases had no gene match. Germline CDR1 and CDR2: SEHNR and FQNEAQ (reference sequence). This CDR3 has 14 amino acids. The CDR3 region has the DNA TGTGCCAGCAGCGACACCGGGACAGGGGGCGTTAAGCATTTT. The encoded protein is CASSDTGTGGVKHF.

The table lists this clone with a count of one. The chain employs TRBV15 and TRBJ2-3, with 8 nucleotides matching TRBD2. With V trimmed by 7 bases and J by 5 bases, 14 bases remained unmatched. The CDR3 totals 16 residues. The germline V gene encodes CDR1 LNHNV and CDR2 YYDKDF (reference sequence). Written as DNA, the CDR3 is TGTGCCACCACTCCCGATCGCGGGAGGATGTTAGATACGCAGTATTTT. Amino acid sequence: CATTPDRGRMLDTQYF.

In its sample, this clone was seen a few times. This rearrangement joins TRBV6-6 to TRBJ1-4, with a possible D match to TRBD1 (6 bases). V was cut by 0 bases and J by 6 bases, with 11 bases left in between. Germline V lookup: CDR1 MNHNY, CDR2 SVGAGI (reference sequence). This CDR3 has 15 amino acids. The CDR3 bases are TGTGCCAGCAGTTACTCGCGGGCAGGGGATGAAAAACTGTTTTTT. Translated: CASSYSRAGDEKLFF.

This clone has just a few counts. The rearrangement links TRBV30 to TRBJ1-1; the D gene is possibly TRBD1 (5 bases). Germline V gene sequence: CDR1 GTSNPN, CDR2 SVGIG (reference sequence). Trimming took 0 bases from V and 6 from J, leaving 8 bases between them. The CDR3 runs to 12 residues. CDR3 sequence reads: CAWSVGASEAFF. The CDR3 coding sequence is TGTGCCTGGAGTGTCGGGGCCTCTGAAGCTTTCTTT.

The chain employs TRBV11-2 and TRBJ1-2; D remains unclear. The CDR3 consists of 14 residues. Germline V lookup: CDR1 SGHAT, CDR2 FQNNGV. Trimming shortened V by 6 bases and J by 0 bases, and 11 bases separated the two germline ends. The DNA for the CDR3 is TGTGCCAGCAGGGGGTATGGCACTAACTATGGCTACACCTTC. Translation gives CASRGYGTNYGYTF.

This clone was detected once. The chain has TRBV5-1 and TRBJ1-4, with 10 bases lining up with TRBD1. CDR3 length: 14 amino acids. V gave up 4 bases and J gave up 6 bases; unmatched junction bases: 3. Germline CDR1 and CDR2: SGHRS and YFSETQ. The CDR3 region is CASSRTGGDEKLFF. The CDR3 DNA reads TGCGCCAGCAGCCGGACAGGGGGAGATGAAAAACTGTTTTTT.

The chain recombines TRBV7-2 with TRBJ2-3, with 8 bases that match TRBD2. The CDR3 is 15 residues long. Unmatched junction bases numbered 11, after V lost 5 bases and J lost 7 bases. Germline-derived CDR1 and CDR2 are SGHTA and FQGNSA. Written as DNA, the CDR3 is TGTGCCAGCAGCGAAGCCCTTAGCGGGATAAATACGCAGTATTTT. As protein: CASSEALSGINTQYF.

This chain joins TRBV7-2 and TRBJ1-5, with D possibly TRBD1 on 5 matching bases. The V gene lost 1 base and the J gene lost 7 bases, with 11 bases spanning the gap. Germline V lookup: CDR1 SGHTA, CDR2 FQGNSA. The CDR3 is made up of 14 amino acids. The CDR3 bases are TGTGCCAGCAGCTTAGTCAGGGAGACCCAGCCCCAGCATTTT. This translates into CASSLVRETQPQHF.

V and J are TRBV4-1 and TRBJ2-4, with TRBD2 identical over 8 bases. The germline V gene encodes CDR1 MGHRA and CDR2 YSYEKL. The CDR3 sequence is 18 residues long. J was trimmed by 1 base and V by 4 bases; bases with no gene match: 12. The CDR3 reads CASSPAPGGDVAKNIQYF. DNA for the CDR3: TGCGCCAGCAGCCCCGCGCCGGGGGGGGATGTGGCCAAAAACATTCAGTACTTC.

Remarks on this clone: This may be a read error: a much more frequent sequence differs by one nucleotide. V gene TRBV2 combines with J gene TRBJ1-2; 9 nucleotides match TRBD1. Germline-derived CDR1 and CDR2 are SNHLY and FYNNEI. After removal of 6 bases from V and 4 bases from J, the junction contained 3 bases not matched to a gene. The CDR3 runs to 13 residues. The chain's CDR3 is CASSEQGAYGYTF. CDR3 nucleotide sequence: TGTGCCAGCAGCGAACAGGGGGCCTATGGCTACACCTTC.

The J gene is TRBJ2-3, the V gene TRBV19; the D gene is possibly TRBD2 (5 bases). Per the germline V gene, CDR1 is LNHDA and CDR2 is SQIVND (reference sequence). V dropped 3 bases and J dropped 2 bases, with 12 bases sitting between them. The CDR3 has 15 residues. The chain's CDR3 is CASSMEPRDTDTQYF. CDR3 bases: TGTGCCAGTAGTATGGAGCCACGGGACACAGATACGCAGTATTTT.

The chain links TRBV11-2 to TRBJ2-5; D not resolved. Germline CDR1 and CDR2: SGHAT and FQNNGV. V dropped 4 bases and J dropped 5 bases, with 8 bases sitting between them. This CDR3 has 12 amino acids. CDR3 loop: CASSSPYETQYF. DNA for the CDR3: TGTGCCAGCAGCTCGCCCTACGAGACCCAGTACTTC.

The J gene is TRBJ2-7, the V gene TRBV28; TRBD1 might be the D (5 bases). The germline gives CDR1 MDHEN, CDR2 SYDVKM. This CDR3 spans 16 amino acids. Trimming took off 3 bases at V and 0 bases at J, with 15 bases between the two ends. The CDR3 loop reads CASSLGNRRYSYEQYF. The CDR3 DNA reads as TGTGCCAGCAGTTTGGGGAACAGGCGTTACTCCTACGAGCAGTACTTC.

This chain uses TRBV7-2 with TRBJ2-1; TRBD2 matches at 11 bases. V was clipped by 6 bases and J by 3 bases; unmatched bases: 4. Looked up from germline, CDR1 is SGHTA and CDR2 is FQGNSA. The CDR3 contains 15 residues. CDR3 region: CASRASGRSYNEQFF. The CDR3 nucleotides are TGTGCCAGCAGGGCTAGCGGGAGGAGCTACAATGAGCAGTTCTTC.

The chain carries TRBV28 and TRBJ1-2, with 9 bases identical to TRBD1. The V gene's germline CDR1 is MDHEN and CDR2 SYDVKM. The CDR3 is 14 amino acids. V lost 7 bases to trimming and J lost 8 bases; unmatched junction nucleotides: 11. The CDR3, as DNA: TGTGCCAGCAAGTTAGGGACAGGGCGGCAGGGCTACACCTTC. As protein: CASKLGTGRQGYTF.

The chain employs TRBV5-1 and TRBJ1-2; no firm D call. This CDR3 contains 13 residues. The V gene's germline CDR1 is SGHRS and CDR2 YFSETQ. Trimming left V 0 bases short and J 6 bases short, with 9 bases between. CDR3 region: CASSLDSNDGYTF. For the CDR3, the DNA is TGCGCCAGCAGCTTGGACAGCAACGATGGCTACACCTTC.

The rearrangement uses TRBV5-8 and TRBJ1-2, with D unresolved. Trimming stripped 2 bases from V and 7 bases from J, with 15 bases between. Germline CDR1 reads SGHTS; CDR2 reads YDEGEE. This CDR3 spans 14 amino acids. CDR3 sequence reads: CASSLDGVIGGYTF. The DNA of the CDR3 is TGTGCCAGCAGCTTAGACGGAGTAATCGGTGGCTACACCTTC.

The chain has TRBV10-1 and TRBJ1-6, with TRBD1 identical over 7 bases. CDR3 size: 14 residues. The V gene's germline CDR1 is WNHNN and CDR2 SYGVQD (reference sequence). Trimming took 2 bases from V and 5 from J; bases not matched to a gene: 0. CDR3 region: CASSEGQDNSPLHF. CDR3 nucleotides: TGCGCCAGCAGTGAGGGACAGGATAATTCACCCCTCCACTTT.

The chain joins TRBV5-4 to TRBJ2-2, with TRBD1 identical over 7 bases. Trimming removed 5 bases from V and 6 bases from J; junction bases left unmatched: 10. The germline V gene has CDR1 SGHNT and CDR2 YYREEE (reference sequence). The CDR3 is made up of 15 amino acids. CDR3 DNA sequence: TGTGCCAGCAGACGAGACAGGGAGAGGGCCGGGGAGCTGTTTTTT. Its protein is CASRRDRERAGELFF.

V and J are TRBV4-2 and TRBJ2-1; D is possibly TRBD1 (6 bases). This CDR3 has 15 amino acids. CDR1 and CDR2 from the germline V gene are LGHNA and YNFKEQ. Trimming took off 0 bases at V and 3 bases at J, with 9 bases between the two ends. CDR3 coding DNA: TGTGCCAGCAGCCAAGATATGACAGGCTACAATGAGCAGTTCTTC. Protein product: CASSQDMTGYNEQFF.

The chain joins TRBV6-5 to TRBJ1-2; TRBD1 is a possible D gene (5 bases). The V and J ends lost 5 bases and 6 bases respectively, with 13 bases between them. This CDR3 comprises 13 residues. Per germline, CDR1 MNHEY and CDR2 SVGAGI. CDR3 DNA sequence: TGTGCCAGCAGTAGGACATCGGAGGATGGCTACACCTTC. The encoded protein is CASSRTSEDGYTF.

The genes are TRBV7-2 and TRBJ2-7; 14 positions agree with TRBD2. Trimming at V came to 5 bases and at J to 7 bases, leaving 10 bases not matched to a gene. CDR1 and CDR2 from the germline V gene are SGHTA and FQGNSA. CDR3 size: 16 residues. The CDR3 reads CASSRTGTSGGGEQYF. CDR3 nucleotides: TGTGCCAGCAGCAGAACCGGGACTAGCGGGGGTGGGGAGCAGTACTTC.

The genes are TRBV18 and TRBJ1-1; 8 bases align to TRBD1. With 4 bases clipped from V and 1 base from J, the junction kept 5 bases outside the gene matches. CDR1 and CDR2 (germline): KGHSH, LQKENI. The CDR3 runs 15 residues. The CDR3 DNA sequence: TGTGCCAGCTCACTCGCCGGACAGGGGAACACTGAAGCTTTCTTT. Protein product: CASSLAGQGNTEAFF.

V and J are TRBV11-2 and TRBJ2-7, with 11 positions matching TRBD2. The ends lost 4 bases at V and 3 bases at J; junction bases unmatched: 5. Germline V gene lookup returns CDR1 SGHAT and CDR2 FQNNGV. The CDR3 spans 15 residues. CDR3 sequence (DNA): TGTGCCAGCAGCTCCGGGACTAGCGGCGTCTACGAGCAGTACTTC. This gives the protein CASSSGTSGVYEQYF.

The chain joins TRBV5-6 to TRBJ1-6; D gene unclear. The CDR3 is 14 amino acids. V was shortened by 0 bases and J by 7 bases, with 8 bases between the two germline ends. Germline V gives CDR1 SGHDT, CDR2 YYEEEE. CDR3 DNA: TGTGCCAGCAGCTTGGTCCAGGCGAATTCACCCCTCCACTTT. Translation gives CASSLVQANSPLHF.